Listed below are T cell receptor beta chains from one sample, sequenced in a study of blood T cell repertoires in COVID-19. The data were produced by immunoSEQ multiplex PCR, yet TCRdb's version contains in-frame clones alone and is incomplete. The table includes roughly 180,000 clones, around 90% detected once. The sequencing input was PBMCs or T cells enriched from blood (not recorded which). These receptors were taken from a young woman who had recovered from COVID-19. Each CDR3 is given with its conserved first and last residue. The order of the fields is J gene, D gene, CDR3 length, clone size, V gene, CDR3 protein, CDR3 DNA. D genes are given only for firm matches. Not every row has a clone size; where given, it reads once, few, many or a size class.

J gene: TRBJ2-3; D gene: .; CDR3 length: 14; clone size: .; V gene: TRBV29-1; CDR3 protein: CSSALARSTDTQYF; CDR3 DNA: TGCAGCTCCGCCCTAGCGAGAAGCACAGATACGCAGTATTTT
J gene: TRBJ2-5; D gene: TRBD2; CDR3 length: 17; clone size: .; V gene: TRBV7-9; CDR3 protein: CASSLGETSGVEETQYF; CDR3 DNA: TGTGCCAGCAGCTTAGGGGAGACTAGCGGGGTGGAAGAGACCCAGTACTTC
J gene: TRBJ1-3; D gene: TRBD1; CDR3 length: 19; clone size: .; V gene: TRBV27; CDR3 protein: CASSLFGHRGWSSGNTIYF; CDR3 DNA: TGTGCCAGCAGTTTATTCGGGCACAGGGGATGGAGCTCTGGAAACACCATATATTTT
J gene: TRBJ1-5; D gene: .; CDR3 length: 17; clone size: .; V gene: TRBV30; CDR3 protein: CAWSAASRGRGNQPQHF; CDR3 DNA: TGTGCCTGGAGTGCCGCATCCAGGGGAAGGGGCAATCAGCCCCAGCATTTT
J gene: TRBJ1-5; D gene: .; CDR3 length: 13; clone size: few; V gene: TRBV27; CDR3 protein: CASSFGGYQPQHF; CDR3 DNA: TGTGCCAGCAGTTTCGGGGGGTACCAGCCCCAGCATTTT
J gene: TRBJ1-3; D gene: .; CDR3 length: 14; clone size: .; V gene: TRBV6-5; CDR3 protein: CASRRLGGGNTIYF; CDR3 DNA: TGTGCCAGCAGACGCCTCGGGGGGGGAAACACCATATATTTT
J gene: TRBJ2-7; D gene: TRBD1; CDR3 length: 16; clone size: .; V gene: TRBV19; CDR3 protein: CASSRGPTGSPYEQYF; CDR3 DNA: TGTGCCAGTAGTAGGGGGCCGACAGGGAGCCCCTACGAGCAGTACTTC
J gene: TRBJ2-1; D gene: .; CDR3 length: 11; clone size: .; V gene: TRBV27; CDR3 protein: CASSSDRLQFF; CDR3 DNA: TGTGCCAGCAGTTCCGACAGGTTGCAGTTCTTC
J gene: TRBJ2-1; D gene: TRBD2; CDR3 length: 14; clone size: .; V gene: TRBV7-2; CDR3 protein: CASSLASGVNEQFF; CDR3 DNA: TGTGCCAGCAGCTTAGCCAGCGGGGTCAATGAGCAGTTCTTC
J gene: TRBJ1-1; D gene: .; CDR3 length: 15; clone size: .; V gene: TRBV5-1; CDR3 protein: CASSFQGPMNTEAFF; CDR3 DNA: TGCGCCAGCAGCTTCCAGGGCCCAATGAACACTGAAGCTTTCTTT
J gene: TRBJ1-1; D gene: .; CDR3 length: 12; clone size: .; V gene: TRBV7-9; CDR3 protein: CASSPDDSEAFF; CDR3 DNA: TGTGCCAGCAGTCCGGATGACAGTGAAGCTTTCTTT
J gene: TRBJ1-6; D gene: TRBD1; CDR3 length: 14; clone size: .; V gene: TRBV6-5; CDR3 protein: CATDRGHYNSPLHF; CDR3 DNA: TGTGCCACCGACAGGGGGCATTATAATTCACCCCTCCACTTT
J gene: TRBJ2-1; D gene: TRBD2; CDR3 length: 20; clone size: few; V gene: TRBV7-8; CDR3 protein: CASSPSHGVGTSGRYNEQFF; CDR3 DNA: TGTGCCAGCAGCCCCTCCCACGGGGTCGGGACTAGCGGTCGCTACAATGAGCAGTTCTTC
J gene: TRBJ1-1; D gene: .; CDR3 length: 15; clone size: .; V gene: TRBV7-2; CDR3 protein: CASSLGPGSGTEAFF; CDR3 DNA: TGTGCCAGCAGCTTAGGTCCGGGCAGCGGCACTGAAGCTTTCTTT
J gene: TRBJ2-7; D gene: .; CDR3 length: 13; clone size: .; V gene: TRBV29-1; CDR3 protein: CSVEDLGHPEQYF; CDR3 DNA: TGCAGCGTTGAAGATCTAGGTCATCCCGAGCAGTACTTC
J gene: TRBJ1-1; D gene: .; CDR3 length: 14; clone size: .; V gene: TRBV9; CDR3 protein: CASSVGQAGTEAFF; CDR3 DNA: TGTGCCAGCAGCGTAGGGCAGGCGGGAACTGAAGCTTTCTTT
J gene: TRBJ1-5; D gene: .; CDR3 length: 13; clone size: .; V gene: TRBV6-8; CDR3 protein: CASRIRGGKTQHF; CDR3 DNA: TGTGCCAGCAGAATACGGGGGGGAAAGACCCAGCATTTT
J gene: TRBJ2-1; D gene: .; CDR3 length: 15; clone size: once; V gene: TRBV11-3; CDR3 protein: CASSLAGERSNEQFF; CDR3 DNA: TGTGCCAGCAGCTTAGCAGGGGAGCGATCCAATGAGCAGTTCTTC
J gene: TRBJ2-2; D gene: .; CDR3 length: 18; clone size: .; V gene: TRBV9; CDR3 protein: CASSVVDSTFANTGELFF; CDR3 DNA: TGTGCCAGCAGCGTAGTCGATTCCACTTTCGCGAACACCGGGGAGCTGTTTTTT
J gene: TRBJ1-4; D gene: TRBD1; CDR3 length: 17; clone size: once; V gene: TRBV27; CDR3 protein: CASSPWTGRDHNEKLFF; CDR3 DNA: TGTGCCAGCAGTCCCTGGACAGGGAGGGATCATAATGAAAAACTGTTTTTT
J gene: TRBJ2-1; D gene: .; CDR3 length: 15; clone size: .; V gene: TRBV9; CDR3 protein: CASSAQGSSYNEQFF; CDR3 DNA: TGTGCCAGCAGCGCCCAGGGGAGCTCCTACAATGAGCAGTTCTTC
J gene: TRBJ2-3; D gene: TRBD1; CDR3 length: 15; clone size: .; V gene: TRBV7-9; CDR3 protein: CASSPHRGSADTQYF; CDR3 DNA: TGTGCCAGCAGCCCTCACAGGGGGTCGGCAGATACGCAGTATTTT
J gene: TRBJ2-5; D gene: TRBD2; CDR3 length: 17; clone size: .; V gene: TRBV3-1/TRBV3-2; CDR3 protein: CASSQGLVVSKGETQYF; CDR3 DNA: TGTGCCAGCAGCCAGGGACTAGTAGTTTCCAAGGGAGAGACCCAGTACTTC
J gene: TRBJ2-5; D gene: .; CDR3 length: 15; clone size: .; V gene: TRBV5-1; CDR3 protein: CASSFGQGLGETQYF; CDR3 DNA: TGCGCCAGCAGCTTCGGGCAGGGGTTGGGAGAGACCCAGTACTTC
J gene: TRBJ1-2; D gene: .; CDR3 length: 12; clone size: .; V gene: TRBV27; CDR3 protein: CASMGQGNGYTF; CDR3 DNA: TGTGCCAGCATGGGGCAGGGAAATGGCTACACCTTC
J gene: TRBJ2-1; D gene: TRBD2; CDR3 length: 16; clone size: .; V gene: TRBV14; CDR3 protein: CASSPLGGGRSNEQFF; CDR3 DNA: TGTGCCAGCAGCCCCCTAGGAGGCGGGAGGAGCAATGAGCAGTTCTTC
J gene: TRBJ1-2; D gene: .; CDR3 length: 13; clone size: few; V gene: TRBV3-1/TRBV3-2; CDR3 protein: CASSQGGNYGYTF; CDR3 DNA: TGTGCCAGCAGCCAAGGAGGGAACTATGGCTACACCTTC
J gene: TRBJ2-7; D gene: TRBD1; CDR3 length: 15; clone size: .; V gene: TRBV18; CDR3 protein: CASSLGTGETYEQYF; CDR3 DNA: TGTGCCAGCTCACTAGGGACAGGGGAGACCTACGAGCAGTACTTC
J gene: TRBJ2-1; D gene: .; CDR3 length: 15; clone size: .; V gene: TRBV27; CDR3 protein: CASSPWDSKSNEQFF; CDR3 DNA: TGTGCCAGCAGCCCCTGGGACTCCAAGTCCAATGAGCAGTTCTTC
J gene: TRBJ2-5; D gene: .; CDR3 length: 13; clone size: .; V gene: TRBV11-3; CDR3 protein: CASTRTRQETQYF; CDR3 DNA: TGTGCCAGCACCCGGACACGCCAAGAGACCCAGTACTTC
J gene: TRBJ1-2; D gene: TRBD1; CDR3 length: 19; clone size: .; V gene: TRBV30; CDR3 protein: CASFGGQGASPYSNYGYTF; CDR3 DNA: TGTGCCTCTTTTGGAGGGCAGGGGGCCTCACCCTACTCAAACTATGGCTACACCTTC
J gene: TRBJ1-2; D gene: .; CDR3 length: 15; clone size: .; V gene: TRBV19; CDR3 protein: CASSMAAGNFYGYTF; CDR3 DNA: TGTGCCAGTAGTATGGCCGCAGGAAACTTCTATGGCTACACCTTC
J gene: TRBJ1-1; D gene: .; CDR3 length: 13; clone size: .; V gene: TRBV18; CDR3 protein: CASSPGQNTEAFF; CDR3 DNA: TGTGCCAGCTCACCAGGACAGAACACTGAAGCTTTCTTT
J gene: TRBJ2-1; D gene: .; CDR3 length: 13; clone size: .; V gene: TRBV11-3; CDR3 protein: CASSYLHLGEQFF; CDR3 DNA: TGTGCCAGCAGCTACCTTCACCTAGGTGAGCAGTTCTTC
J gene: TRBJ1-1; D gene: .; CDR3 length: 14; clone size: .; V gene: TRBV3-1/TRBV3-2; CDR3 protein: CASSQVGAGTEAFF; CDR3 DNA: TGTGCCAGCAGCCAAGTGGGGGCAGGAACTGAAGCTTTCTTT
J gene: TRBJ2-7; D gene: TRBD1; CDR3 length: 17; clone size: .; V gene: TRBV11-3; CDR3 protein: CASSLAWGTGPFYEQYF; CDR3 DNA: TGTGCCAGCAGCTTAGCTTGGGGGACAGGACCCTTCTACGAGCAGTACTTC
J gene: TRBJ2-2; D gene: .; CDR3 length: 17; clone size: once; V gene: TRBV7-3; CDR3 protein: CASSLSSEYANTGELFF; CDR3 DNA: TGTGCCAGCAGCTTATCTAGCGAGTATGCGAACACCGGGGAGCTGTTTTTT
J gene: TRBJ1-5; D gene: .; CDR3 length: 15; clone size: .; V gene: TRBV28; CDR3 protein: CASSLAGARNQPQHF; CDR3 DNA: TGTGCCAGCAGTTTAGCAGGGGCCCGCAATCAGCCCCAGCATTTT
J gene: TRBJ2-2; D gene: TRBD2; CDR3 length: 15; clone size: .; V gene: TRBV7-3; CDR3 protein: CASSHGGVRTGELFF; CDR3 DNA: TGTGCCAGCAGCCACGGGGGGGTTCGAACCGGGGAGCTGTTTTTT
J gene: TRBJ1-1; D gene: .; CDR3 length: 14; clone size: .; V gene: TRBV6-1; CDR3 protein: CASSEAAAGLEAFF; CDR3 DNA: TGTGCCAGCAGTGAGGCGGCGGCAGGACTAGAAGCTTTCTTT
J gene: TRBJ1-3; D gene: .; CDR3 length: 17; clone size: .; V gene: TRBV9; CDR3 protein: CASSVGFTTYSGNTIYF; CDR3 DNA: TGTGCCAGCAGCGTAGGATTCACCACCTACTCTGGAAACACCATATATTTT
J gene: TRBJ1-2; D gene: TRBD1; CDR3 length: 12; clone size: .; V gene: TRBV5-1; CDR3 protein: CASSLGTGRYTF; CDR3 DNA: TGCGCCAGCAGCCTTGGGACAGGTCGATACACCTTC
J gene: TRBJ2-7; D gene: .; CDR3 length: 15; clone size: .; V gene: TRBV4-3; CDR3 protein: CASSQDYPSTFEQYF; CDR3 DNA: TGCGCCAGCAGCCAAGATTATCCTAGCACGTTCGAGCAGTACTTC
J gene: TRBJ1-6; D gene: .; CDR3 length: 16; clone size: .; V gene: TRBV4-2; CDR3 protein: CASSQDRNSYNSPLHF; CDR3 DNA: TGTGCCAGCAGCCAAGACAGGAACTCCTATAATTCACCCCTCCACTTT
J gene: TRBJ2-7; D gene: TRBD1; CDR3 length: 14; clone size: .; V gene: TRBV14; CDR3 protein: CASSQRTGGNEQYF; CDR3 DNA: TGTGCCAGCAGCCAAAGGACAGGGGGAAACGAGCAGTACTTC
J gene: TRBJ2-3; D gene: TRBD2; CDR3 length: 16; clone size: .; V gene: TRBV4-2; CDR3 protein: CASSQGNSGDKDTQYF; CDR3 DNA: TGTGCCAGCAGCCAAGGGAATAGCGGGGATAAGGATACGCAGTATTTT
J gene: TRBJ1-2; D gene: .; CDR3 length: 12; clone size: .; V gene: TRBV4-2; CDR3 protein: CASRSIERGYTF; CDR3 DNA: TGTGCCAGCAGGTCGATAGAGAGAGGCTACACCTTC
J gene: TRBJ1-5; D gene: .; CDR3 length: 17; clone size: .; V gene: TRBV24-1; CDR3 protein: CATSDFLGEMSNQPQHF; CDR3 DNA: TGTGCCACCAGTGATTTTTTGGGCGAAATGAGCAATCAGCCCCAGCATTTT
J gene: TRBJ1-3; D gene: TRBD1; CDR3 length: 13; clone size: once; V gene: TRBV19; CDR3 protein: CASSRDREDTIYF; CDR3 DNA: TGTGCCAGTAGTCGGGACAGGGAAGACACCATATATTTT
J gene: TRBJ2-7; D gene: TRBD1; CDR3 length: 15; clone size: .; V gene: TRBV5-8; CDR3 protein: CASSAGQGLSYEQYF; CDR3 DNA: TGTGCCAGCAGCGCGGGACAGGGTCTTTCCTACGAGCAGTACTTC
J gene: TRBJ2-7; D gene: TRBD1; CDR3 length: 16; clone size: .; V gene: TRBV7-9; CDR3 protein: CASSLDVGTEAYEQYF; CDR3 DNA: TGTGCCAGCAGCTTAGACGTCGGGACAGAAGCCTACGAGCAGTACTTC
J gene: TRBJ1-5; D gene: TRBD1; CDR3 length: 15; clone size: .; V gene: TRBV6-5; CDR3 protein: CASSTDRAPNQPQHF; CDR3 DNA: TGTGCCAGCAGCACAGACAGGGCGCCTAATCAGCCCCAGCATTTT
J gene: TRBJ1-2; D gene: .; CDR3 length: 14; clone size: .; V gene: TRBV6-5; CDR3 protein: CASSLQGTNYGYTF; CDR3 DNA: TGTGCCAGCAGTCTACAGGGAACTAACTATGGCTACACCTTC
J gene: TRBJ2-1; D gene: .; CDR3 length: 15; clone size: .; V gene: TRBV5-4; CDR3 protein: CASSTRGFGNNEQFF; CDR3 DNA: TGTGCCAGCAGTACGCGCGGGTTTGGAAACAATGAGCAGTTCTTC
J gene: TRBJ1-2; D gene: TRBD1; CDR3 length: 13; clone size: .; V gene: TRBV11-2; CDR3 protein: CASSPDRERGYTF; CDR3 DNA: TGTGCCAGCAGCCCGGACAGGGAGAGGGGCTACACCTTC